What follows is one TCR beta chain and its context. Germline assignment: CDR1 PRHDT and CDR2 FYEKMQ (reference sequence). The CDR3 runs to 16 residues. V dropped 6 bases and J dropped 3 bases, with 15 bases sitting between them. Clones were sequenced by immunoSEQ multiplex PCR, and TCRdb holds only the in-frame ones, with some missing. Of a few hundred thousand clones listed, 83% are singletons. Adults between roughly 18 and 89 years of age took part from about two dozen US areas. The source of the sample is a study of blood T cell repertoires in COVID-19. Across the whole study: Spain, Italy and the United States supplied samples that represented acute and convalescent COVID-19. T cells, B-cell-depleted T cells, or PBMCs supplied cDNA or gDNA.

This clonotype was obtained from a woman aged 50 to 65 who had recovered from COVID-19. Input material: PBMCs or T cells enriched from blood (not recorded which). The rearrangement links TRBV13 to TRBJ1-6, with D perhaps TRBD1 (5 bases). The CDR3 DNA is TGTGCCAGCAGGATCCGGGGGGTTTACTATAATTCACCCCTCCACTTT. As protein: CASRIRGVYYNSPLHF.